This TCR beta chain originates from a study of blood T cell repertoires in COVID-19. Study background: Material from acute and convalescent COVID-19 was sourced from the United States, Italy and Spain. PBMCs, B-cell-depleted T cells, or T cells provided the cDNA or gDNA that made up the material.

As originally analysed: Amplification of reference gene primers was used by the study to estimate nucleated cell counts. Clones were sequenced by immunoSEQ multiplex PCR, and TCRdb holds only the in-frame ones, with some missing. D and trimming were read from the DNA, whereas the V and J calls and clone size are those reported in that table. The table records 200,000 to 250,000 clones, about nine tenths of them present only once. The receptor's source is a woman aged 50 to 60 with acute or convalescent COVID-19. The sample consisted of peripheral blood.

CDR3 coding DNA: TGTGCCAGCTCAGGGGCCCATTACGAGCAGTACTTC. Its translation is CASSGAHYEQYF. The V and J genes are TRBV18 and TRBJ2-7, with D possibly being TRBD1 (5 bases). The V gene lost 5 bases and the J gene lost 4 bases, with 9 bases spanning the gap. The CDR3 contains 12 residues. Looked up from germline, CDR1 is KGHSH and CDR2 is LQKENI.